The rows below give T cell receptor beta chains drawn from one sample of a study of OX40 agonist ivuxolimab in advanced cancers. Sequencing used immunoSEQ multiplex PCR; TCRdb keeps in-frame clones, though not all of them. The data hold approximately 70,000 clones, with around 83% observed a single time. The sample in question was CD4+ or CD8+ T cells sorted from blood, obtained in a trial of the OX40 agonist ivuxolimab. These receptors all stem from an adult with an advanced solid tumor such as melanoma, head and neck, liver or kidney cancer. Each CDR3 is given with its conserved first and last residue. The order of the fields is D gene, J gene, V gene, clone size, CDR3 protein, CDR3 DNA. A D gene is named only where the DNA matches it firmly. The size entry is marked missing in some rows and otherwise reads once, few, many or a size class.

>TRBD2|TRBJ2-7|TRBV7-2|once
CASSLTSGLLYEQYF
TGTGCCAGCAGCTTAACTAGCGGCCTTCTCTACGAGCAGTACTTC
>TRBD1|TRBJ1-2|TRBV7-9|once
CASSLGLGGTDYGYTF
TGTGCCAGCAGCTTAGGCCTTGGCGGGACAGACTATGGCTACACCTTC
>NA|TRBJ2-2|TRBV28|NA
CASSLFPSANTGELFF
TGTGCCAGCAGTTTATTTCCTAGCGCGAACACCGGGGAGCTGTTTTTT
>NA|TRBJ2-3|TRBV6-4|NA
CASSAKGVDTQYF
TGTGCCAGCAGTGCCAAGGGGGTAGATACGCAGTATTTT
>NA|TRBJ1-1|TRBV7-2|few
CASSLFIVGAGTEAFF
TGTGCCAGCAGCCTATTTATCGTGGGGGCAGGGACTGAAGCTTTCTTT
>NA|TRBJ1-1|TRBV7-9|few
CASSYGGVTEAFF
TGTGCCAGCAGCTACGGCGGGGTGACTGAAGCTTTCTTT
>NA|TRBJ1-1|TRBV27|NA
CASRGGKLGDTEAFF
TGTGCCAGCCGGGGAGGGAAACTCGGGGACACTGAAGCTTTCTTT
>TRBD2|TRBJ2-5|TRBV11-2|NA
CASSFSGSQETQYF
TGTGCCAGCAGCTTTAGCGGGAGTCAAGAGACCCAGTACTTC
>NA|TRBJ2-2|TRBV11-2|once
CASSVLRDTGELFF
TGTGCCAGCAGCGTTTTGCGGGACACCGGGGAGCTGTTTTTT
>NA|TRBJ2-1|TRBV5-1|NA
CASSRDLLVNEQFF
TGCGCCAGCAGCAGGGACCTGTTGGTCAATGAGCAGTTCTTC
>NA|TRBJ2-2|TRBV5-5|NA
CASSSQGGPNTGELFF
TGTGCCAGCAGCTCACAGGGAGGACCGAACACCGGGGAGCTGTTTTTT
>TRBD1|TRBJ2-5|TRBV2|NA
CASTPDRGTETQYF
TGTGCCAGCACCCCAGACAGGGGAACAGAGACCCAGTACTTC
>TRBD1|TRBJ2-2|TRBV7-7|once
CASSTRTGLTGELFF
TGTGCCAGCAGCACCCGGACAGGGCTCACCGGGGAGCTGTTTTTT
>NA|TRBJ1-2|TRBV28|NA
CASSWEGGNYGYTF
TGTGCCAGCAGTTGGGAGGGGGGGAACTATGGCTACACCTTC
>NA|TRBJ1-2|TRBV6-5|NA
CASSGGEFYKGYTF
TGTGCCAGCAGTGGGGGGGAGTTCTATAAGGGCTACACCTTC
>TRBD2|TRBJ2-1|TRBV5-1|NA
CASSPGLASYNEQFF
TGCGCCAGCAGCCCCGGACTAGCGAGCTACAATGAGCAGTTCTTC
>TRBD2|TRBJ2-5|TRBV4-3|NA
CASSLSGAETQYF
TGCGCCAGCAGCCTTAGCGGGGCGGAGACCCAGTACTTC
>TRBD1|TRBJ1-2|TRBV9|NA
CASSGGQGPNYGYTF
TGTGCCAGCAGCGGAGGACAGGGGCCGAACTATGGCTACACCTTC
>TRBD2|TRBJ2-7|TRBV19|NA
CASSIAGGTTYEQYF
TGTGCCAGTAGTATTGCGGGAGGTACGACCTACGAGCAGTACTTC
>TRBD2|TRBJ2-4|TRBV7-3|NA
CASSPPGLTKNIQYF
TGTGCCAGCAGCCCCCCGGGACTAACCAAAAACATTCAGTACTTC
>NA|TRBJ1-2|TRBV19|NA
CASEDAYGYTF
TGTGCCAGTGAGGACGCCTATGGCTACACCTTC
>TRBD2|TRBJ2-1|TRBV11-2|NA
CASSLGRGLAAEQFF
TGTGCCAGCAGCTTAGGGAGGGGACTAGCGGCTGAGCAGTTCTTC
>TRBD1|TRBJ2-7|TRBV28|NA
CASSFFRDRAYEQYF
TGTGCCAGCAGTTTTTTTCGGGACAGGGCCTACGAGCAGTACTTC
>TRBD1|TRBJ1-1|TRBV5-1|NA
CASSPGQGASEAFF
TGCGCCAGCAGCCCCGGACAGGGGGCTTCTGAAGCTTTCTTT
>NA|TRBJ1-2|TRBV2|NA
CASSGAFSNYGYTF
TGTGCCAGCAGTGGAGCATTTTCTAACTATGGCTACACCTTC
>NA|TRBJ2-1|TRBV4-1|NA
CASSQVAAGITYNEQFF
TGCGCCAGCAGCCAAGTCGCAGCGGGCATTACTTACAATGAGCAGTTCTTC
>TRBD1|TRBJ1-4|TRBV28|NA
CASSFRTGVEKLFF
TGTGCCAGCAGCTTTAGGACAGGCGTTGAAAAACTGTTTTTT
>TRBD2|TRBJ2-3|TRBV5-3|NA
CARSFYTSGTTDTQYF
TGTGCCAGAAGCTTCTATACTAGCGGGACGACAGATACGCAGTATTTT
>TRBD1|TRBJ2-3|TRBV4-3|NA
CASSRGQGRTDTQYF
TGCGCCAGCAGCCGCGGACAGGGTCGCACAGATACGCAGTATTTT
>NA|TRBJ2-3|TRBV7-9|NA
CASSPRGADTQYF
TGTGCCAGCAGCCCCCGAGGCGCAGATACGCAGTATTTT
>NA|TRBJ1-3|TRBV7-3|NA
CASSLGPRRGSSGNTIYF
TGTGCCAGCAGCTTAGGGCCGCGGCGGGGCTCGTCTGGAAACACCATATATTTT
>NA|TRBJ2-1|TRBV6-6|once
CASSYSQGFRVKFF
TGTGCCAGCAGTTACTCGCAGGGCTTCAGGGTCAAGTTCTTC
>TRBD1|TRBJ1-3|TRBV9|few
CASSVGTGGGNTIYF
TGTGCCAGCAGCGTAGGGACAGGGGGCGGAAACACCATATATTTT
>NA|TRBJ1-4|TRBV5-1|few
CASSLRAANEKLFF
TGCGCCAGCAGCCTAAGGGCGGCTAATGAAAAACTGTTTTTT
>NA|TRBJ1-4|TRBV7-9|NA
CASSSRPYEKLFF
TGTGCCAGCAGTTCCAGGCCCTATGAAAAACTGTTTTTT
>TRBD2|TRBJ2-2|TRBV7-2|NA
CASSPSRLAGGAGELFF
TGTGCCAGCAGCCCAAGCAGGCTAGCGGGAGGTGCTGGGGAGCTGTTTTTT
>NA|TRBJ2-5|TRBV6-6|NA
CASSRTQTAQETQYF
TGTGCCAGCAGTCGGACCCAGACAGCCCAAGAGACCCAGTACTTC
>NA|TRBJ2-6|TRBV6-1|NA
CASSGGLSPGANVLTF
TGTGCCAGCAGTGGGGGACTGTCCCCTGGGGCCAACGTCCTGACTTTC
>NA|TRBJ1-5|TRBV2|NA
CASTLIRGSNQPQHF
TGTGCCAGCACATTGATCAGGGGCAGCAATCAGCCCCAGCATTTT
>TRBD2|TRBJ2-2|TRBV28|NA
CASSSFYSGDLVTGELFF
TGTGCCAGCAGTTCCTTTTATAGCGGGGACTTGGTCACCGGGGAGCTGTTTTTT
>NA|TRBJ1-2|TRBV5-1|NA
CASRHEQTASYGYTF
TGCGCCAGCAGACACGAGCAGACAGCCTCCTATGGCTACACCTTC
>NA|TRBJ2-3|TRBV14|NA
CASSQAGGTDTQYF
TGTGCCAGCAGCCAAGCAGGGGGCACAGATACGCAGTATTTT